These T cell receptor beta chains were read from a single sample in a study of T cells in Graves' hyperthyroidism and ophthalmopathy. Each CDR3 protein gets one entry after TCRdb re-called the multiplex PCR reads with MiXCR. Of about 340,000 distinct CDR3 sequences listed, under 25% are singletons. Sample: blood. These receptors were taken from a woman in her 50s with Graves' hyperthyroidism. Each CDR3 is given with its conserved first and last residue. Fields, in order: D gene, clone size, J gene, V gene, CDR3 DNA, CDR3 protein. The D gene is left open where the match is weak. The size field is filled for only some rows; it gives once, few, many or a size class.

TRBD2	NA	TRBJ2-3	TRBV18	TGTGCCAGCTCACCCGCGGGGGGCGCAACAGATACGCAGTATTTT	CASSPAGGATDTQYF
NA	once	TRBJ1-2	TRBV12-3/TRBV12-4	TGTGCCAGCAACGATCGAGACAAAAGGAAAGGCTACACCTTC	CASNDRDKRKGYTF
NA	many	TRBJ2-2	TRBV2	TGTGCCAGCCTTGACAACGCGAACACCGGGGAGCTGTTTTTT	CASLDNANTGELFF
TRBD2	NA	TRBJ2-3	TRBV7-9	TGTGCCAGCAGCTCAGGGGGACTAGCGGGCCGCACAGATACGCAGTATTTT	CASSSGGLAGRTDTQYF
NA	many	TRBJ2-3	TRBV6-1	TGTGCCAGCACCCCCGGGTGGGGACGTCCCACAGATACGCAGTATTTT	CASTPGWGRPTDTQYF
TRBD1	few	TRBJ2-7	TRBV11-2	TGTGCCAGCAGCTTATACGGACAGGGGGCTCCCTACGAGCAGTACTTC	CASSLYGQGAPYEQYF
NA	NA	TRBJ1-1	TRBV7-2	TGTGCCAGCAGCTTAGAGGTTTACTCCACTGAAGCTTTCTTT	CASSLEVYSTEAFF
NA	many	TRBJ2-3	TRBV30	TGTGCCTGGATCGGCGGGTCAGATACGCAGTATTTT	CAWIGGSDTQYF
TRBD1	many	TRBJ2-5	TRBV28	TGTGCCAGCAGTTTGACAGGGGTTGGCGAGACCCAGTACTTC	CASSLTGVGETQYF
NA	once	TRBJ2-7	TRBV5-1	TGCGCCAGCAGCTCCCGGGGTAGCGCCTTCTACGAGCAGTACTTC	CASSSRGSAFYEQYF
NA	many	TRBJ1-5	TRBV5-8	TGTGCCAGCAGCGAGACAGGAGCCTGGGGCAATCAGCCCCAGCATTTT	CASSETGAWGNQPQHF
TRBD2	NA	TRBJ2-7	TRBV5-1	TGCGCCAGCAGCGGCGACGGGACTACCTACGAGCAGTACTTC	CASSGDGTTYEQYF
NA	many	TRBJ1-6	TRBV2	TGTGCCAGCAGTGAAGCGCTTCGGGGACACCTACATTCACCCCTCCACTTT	CASSEALRGHLHSPLHF
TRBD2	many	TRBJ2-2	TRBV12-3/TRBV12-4	TGTGCCAGCAGTCGTAGCGGGGGGATGAACACCGGGGAGCTGTTTTTT	CASSRSGGMNTGELFF
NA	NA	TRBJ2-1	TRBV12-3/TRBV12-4	TGTGCCAGCAGTTTAAGCGATGAGCAGTTCTTC	CASSLSDEQFF
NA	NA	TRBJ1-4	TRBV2	TGTGCCAGCAGTTGGACGTATGGCGCGGAAAAACTGTTTTTT	CASSWTYGAEKLFF
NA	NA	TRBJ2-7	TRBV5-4	TGTGCCAGCAGCTTGTGGACAGAATCTTCCTACGAGCAGTACTTC	CASSLWTESSYEQYF
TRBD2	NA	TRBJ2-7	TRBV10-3	TGTGCCATCAGTGATGCGGGGACTAGCGGGAGCTCATACGAGCAGTACTTC	CAISDAGTSGSSYEQYF
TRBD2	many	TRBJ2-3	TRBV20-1	TGCAGTGCTAGAGGACTAGCAACAGATACGCAGTATTTT	CSARGLATDTQYF
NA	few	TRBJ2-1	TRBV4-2	TGTGCCAGCAGCCTAGACCTCAACAATGAGCAGTTCTTC	CASSLDLNNEQFF
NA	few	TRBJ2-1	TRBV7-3	TGTGCCAGCAGCTTAACCCCTTCCCCCCCCCCCAATGAGCAGTTCTTC	CASSLTPSPPPNEQFF
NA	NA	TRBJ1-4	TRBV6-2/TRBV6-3	TGTGCCAGCACCGCAGGCAGGAGGGCCTCAACTAATGAAAAACTGTTTTTT	CASTAGRRASTNEKLFF
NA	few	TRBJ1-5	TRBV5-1	TGCGCCAGCAGCTGGGGGGGGTATAGCAATCAGCCCCAGCATTTT	CASSWGGYSNQPQHF
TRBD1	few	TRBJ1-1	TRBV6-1	TGTGCCAGCAGTACAGGGGGGCATACTGAAGCTTTCTTT	CASSTGGHTEAFF
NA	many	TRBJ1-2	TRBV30	TGTGCCTGGAGAACGGGACGGAAGAACTATGGCTACACCTTC	CAWRTGRKNYGYTF
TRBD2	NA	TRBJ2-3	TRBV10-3	TGTGCCATCAGTGAACAAGCGGGGCTTAGCACAGATACGCAGTATTTT	CAISEQAGLSTDTQYF
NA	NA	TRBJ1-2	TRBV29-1	TGCAGCGTTGGGGCAGGGAGGTATGGCTACACCTTC	CSVGAGRYGYTF
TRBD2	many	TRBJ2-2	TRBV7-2	TGTGCCAGCAGTCTGACTAGCGGGGGAAACACCGGGGAGCTGTTTTTT	CASSLTSGGNTGELFF
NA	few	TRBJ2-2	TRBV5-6	TGTGCCAGCAGCCTGGGGTTAGCAGTCGGCGGGGAGCTGTTTTTT	CASSLGLAVGGELFF